This entry lists 7 T cell receptor beta chains sequenced from one sample in a study of blood T cell repertoires in COVID-19. Produced via immunoSEQ multiplex PCR; TCRdb's table is partial and in-frame only. The table has over 200,000 clones, approximately 89% seen once. Input material: PBMCs or T cells enriched from blood (not recorded which). These receptors came from a woman aged 40-49 years with acute COVID-19.

This chain joins TRBV29-1 and TRBJ1-2, with D possibly TRBD1 on 6 matching bases. V was shortened by 4 bases and J by 5 bases, with 14 bases between the two germline ends. This CDR3 comprises 13 residues. Germline CDR1 is SQVTM and CDR2 is ANQGSEA. The CDR3 DNA reads TGCAGCGTTGGGTCCGGGACACCTTATGGCTACACCTTC. Translating gives CSVGSGTPYGYTF.

V and J are TRBV27 and TRBJ1-2; 10 nucleotides align to TRBD1. This CDR3 is built from 14 residues. The V gene end was trimmed by 4 bases and the J gene end by 5 bases; junction bases not matched to a gene: 4. CDR1 MNHEY and CDR2 SMNVEV come from the germline V gene (reference sequence). CDR3 bases: TGTGCCAGCAGTTCGACAGGGGGCGAATATGGCTACACCTTC. This codes for CASSSTGGEYGYTF.

The V and J genes are TRBV11-3 and TRBJ2-2; 10 nucleotides line up with TRBD1. J was trimmed by 6 bases and V by 4 bases; bases with no gene match: 2. Germline values: CDR1 SGHNT, CDR2 YENEEA. This CDR3 has 14 residues. CDR3 loop: CASSSGQGAGELFF. CDR3 bases: TGTGCCAGCAGCTCAGGACAGGGGGCCGGGGAGCTGTTTTTT.

This chain connects TRBV9 to TRBJ1-2, with TRBD1 matching over 7 bases. V dropped 3 bases and J dropped 4; count of bases not matched to a gene: 12. Germline lookup yields CDR1 SGDLS and CDR2 YYNGEE. The CDR3 sequence is 16 residues long. The CDR3: CASSDIQTGRGYGYTF. The CDR3 DNA reads TGTGCCAGCAGCGACATACAGACAGGGCGAGGCTATGGCTACACCTTC. The variable domain in full, with the rest retrieved from reference TRBV9 and TRBJ1-2, is DSGVTQTPKHLITATGQRVTLRCSPRSGDLSVYWYQQSLDQGLQFLIQYYNGEERAKGNILERFSAQQFPDLHSELNLSSLELGDSALYFCASSDIQTGRGYGYTFGSGTRLTVV.

CDR3 region: CATGKTGNNAEAFF. CDR3 in DNA: TGTGCCACTGGGAAGACAGGGAATAACGCTGAAGCTTTCTTT. The chain employs TRBV10-3 and TRBJ1-1; 7 bases fit TRBD1. Germline lookup yields CDR1 ENHRY and CDR2 SYGVKD. This CDR3 has 14 residues. After removal of 10 bases from V and 6 bases from J, the junction contained 14 bases not matched to a gene.

This clone has a single count. V gene TRBV19 combines with J gene TRBJ2-7, with a possible D match to TRBD1 (6 bases). Trimming cost V 4 bases and J 3 bases, with 10 bases left between them. Per the germline V gene, CDR1 is LNHDA and CDR2 is SQIVND (reference sequence). The CDR3 runs 13 residues. CDR3 in amino acids: CASSTQQGYEQYF. Here the CDR3 DNA reads TGTGCCAGTAGTACACAACAGGGCTACGAGCAGTACTTC. The variable domain in full, with the rest retrieved from reference TRBV19 and TRBJ2-7, is DGGITQSPKYLFRKEGQNVTLSCEQNLNHDAMYWYRQDPGQGLRLIYYSQIVNDFQKGDIAEGYSVSREKKESFPLTVTSAQKNPTAFYLCASSTQQGYEQYFGPGTRLTVT.

The chain combines TRBV6-5 with TRBJ1-2, with D perhaps matching TRBD1 (6 bases). Between the trimmed V and J ends, which lost 7 bases and 12 bases, there was a span of 24 bases. Germline CDR1 is MNHEY and CDR2 is SVGAGI. The CDR3 has 14 amino acids. DNA of the CDR3: TGTGCCAGCAAGGGGGACCTCAAACAGGGTCTTAACACCTTC. This encodes CASKGDLKQGLNTF.